A single sample is the source of the 22 T cell receptor beta chains below, sequenced in a study of naive and memory T cell subsets. Two oligonucleotides, mixed equimolar, formed the beta constant-region primer covering TRBC1 and TRBC2. Ligated cDNA was amplified by four rounds of PCR with nested alpha and beta constant-region primers and SP2. From the UMI-ligation and nested PCR reads, TCRdb called clonotypes with MiXCR, one entry per CDR3 protein. Among over 110,000 distinct CDR3 sequences, approximately 20% were seen once, and the ten largest hold roughly 0.6%. General observations from the study: Especially in CD8 cells, naive repertoires contained a few larger clonotypes, possibly CD45RA-re-expressing memory cells.

No antigen is known for these receptors. Input material: naive CD8+ T cells from blood. The receptors originated from a human donor in good health.

This clonotype has more than one count but fewer than ten. V gene TRBV28 combines with J gene TRBJ2-4, with TRBD2 as a possible D gene (5 bases). V shed 7 bases and J shed 0 bases, with 22 bases lying between them. The CDR3 totals 18 residues. Germline CDR1 MDHEN, CDR2 SYDVKM. The DNA for the CDR3 is TGTGCCAGCATAGGAGCGGAAGGTGACTCTCTAGCCAAAAACATTCAGTACTTC. It yields the protein CASIGAEGDSLAKNIQYF.

J is TRBJ2-1 and V is TRBV7-6, with 11 nucleotides matching TRBD2. After removal of 5 bases from V and 5 bases from J, the junction contained 2 bases not matched to a gene. CDR3 length: 14 residues. CDR1 is SGHVS and CDR2 is FNYEAQ in the germline V gene. Here the CDR3 reads CASSLTSGNNEQFF. CDR3 nucleotides: TGTGCCAGCAGCCTGACTAGCGGGAACAATGAGCAGTTCTTC.

This clonotype has only a few counts. This chain joins TRBV6-5 and TRBJ2-1; 15 bases fit TRBD2. With 6 bases clipped from V and 10 bases from J, the junction kept 4 bases outside the gene matches. Germline V lookup: CDR1 MNHEY, CDR2 SVGAGI. CDR3 size: 14 residues. The CDR3 spells CASSMGLAGGEQFF. The CDR3 bases are TGTGCCAGCAGCATGGGACTAGCGGGAGGCGAGCAGTTCTTC.

J is TRBJ2-5 and V is TRBV12-3 or TRBV12-4; 7 bases are a match to TRBD2. This CDR3 is 16 amino acids long. Losses at the gene ends were 3 bases for V and 2 bases for J; bases not matched to a gene: 9. The CDR3 loop is CASSLSLADMQETQYF. The DNA for the CDR3 is TGTGCCAGCAGTTTGAGCCTAGCGGACATGCAAGAGACCCAGTACTTC.

This rearrangement joins TRBV5-1 to TRBJ2-7, with a tentative D call TRBD1 (6 bases). This CDR3 comprises 13 residues. Germline V gives CDR1 SGHRS, CDR2 YFSETQ. Trimming took off 0 bases at V and 5 bases at J, with 9 bases between the two ends. CDR3: CASSLVAGDEQYF. In DNA form, the CDR3 reads TGCGCCAGCAGCTTGGTGGCAGGGGACGAGCAGTACTTC.

This clonotype was picked up one time. The chain joins TRBV15 to TRBJ2-2; D is unresolved. V was cut by 9 bases and J by 6 bases, with 5 bases left in between. Germline V lookup: CDR1 LNHNV, CDR2 YYDKDF (reference sequence). The CDR3 extends over 10 amino acids. CDR3 in DNA: TGTGCCACTGGAGCCGGGGAGCTGTTTTTT. Translation gives CATGAGELFF.

In this sample, this clonotype turned up a few times. This chain uses TRBV20-1 with TRBJ2-7; 11 nucleotides match TRBD2. The CDR3 is made up of 13 amino acids. V shed 1 base, J shed 4 bases, and the junction held 0 bases outside the gene matches. Per the germline V gene, CDR1 is DFQATT and CDR2 is SNEGSKA (reference sequence). DNA for the CDR3: TGCAGTGCTAGAGTAGCGGGAGGGTACGAGCAGTACTTC. Its protein is CSARVAGGYEQYF.

This chain uses TRBV20-1 with TRBJ2-5; D gene ambiguous. This CDR3 is built from 12 residues. CDR1 and CDR2 from the germline V gene are DFQATT and SNEGSKA (reference sequence). V lost 0 bases to trimming and J lost 5 bases, with 7 bases between them. CDR3 sequence (DNA): TGCAGTGCTAGAGAAGGGTCGGAGACCCAGTACTTC. Its translation is CSAREGSETQYF.

The table lists this clonotype with a few counts. The chain is built from TRBV28 and TRBJ2-3, with 9 bases identical to TRBD2. The germline gives CDR1 MDHEN, CDR2 SYDVKM. V was clipped by 3 bases and J by 1 base; unmatched bases: 2. The CDR3 totals 15 residues. In DNA form, the CDR3 reads TGTGCCAGCAGTTTTCTAGCGGGACGCACAGATACGCAGTATTTT. Its protein product is CASSFLAGRTDTQYF.

J is TRBJ2-1 and V is TRBV7-6; D not resolved. V was shortened by 1 base and J by 10 bases, with 8 bases between the two germline ends. CDR1 and CDR2 from the germline V gene are SGHVS and FNYEAQ. The CDR3 length is 12 residues. CDR3 DNA sequence: TGTGCCAGCAGCTTAGTACTGCCAGAGCAGTTCTTC. It translates to CASSLVLPEQFF.

The chain combines TRBV20-1 with TRBJ1-2; possibly TRBD1 for D (6 bases). Germline CDR1 and CDR2: DFQATT and SNEGSKA (reference sequence). This CDR3 contains 15 residues. Between the trimmed V and J ends, which lost 0 bases and 3 bases, there was a span of 14 bases. For the CDR3, the DNA is TGCAGTGCTAGAGATCCCCAGGGGTGGGACTATGGCTACACCTTC. This codes for CSARDPQGWDYGYTF.

A few counts support this clonotype. The chain combines TRBV28 with TRBJ2-1, with 9 bases identical to TRBD2. The germline V gene has CDR1 MDHEN and CDR2 SYDVKM. The CDR3 is 15 residues long. The V gene end was trimmed by 6 bases and the J gene end by 7 bases; junction bases not matched to a gene: 10. CDR3 loop: CASSYSGRGVNEQFF. The CDR3 coding sequence is TGTGCCAGCAGCTATAGCGGGAGAGGGGTGAATGAGCAGTTCTTC.

The chain joins TRBV28 to TRBJ2-1, with a weak D call TRBD2 (5 bases). The CDR3 is 18 residues long. The germline V gene encodes CDR1 MDHEN and CDR2 SYDVKM. Trimming took off 7 bases at V and 0 bases at J, with 22 bases between the two ends. The CDR3 reads CASNSFEGQFYSYNEQFF. DNA of the CDR3: TGTGCCAGCAACAGTTTCGAGGGCCAGTTTTACTCCTACAATGAGCAGTTCTTC.

The chain links TRBV30 to TRBJ2-1; D is unclear. The germline V gene has CDR1 GTSNPN and CDR2 SVGIG (reference sequence). The CDR3 length is 14 residues. V lost 0 bases and J 5 bases, leaving 11 bases between the germline ends. The CDR3 loop is CAWSVLAGHNEQFF. CDR3 in DNA: TGTGCCTGGAGTGTATTAGCTGGGCACAATGAGCAGTTCTTC.

The chain recombines TRBV10-1 with TRBJ2-1; TRBD2 matches at 9 bases. The germline V gene encodes CDR1 WNHNN and CDR2 SYGVQD (reference sequence). This CDR3 is built from 16 residues. With 3 bases clipped from V and 4 bases from J, the junction kept 7 bases outside the gene matches. CDR3: CASSDGLAGTYNEQFF. The CDR3 DNA reads as TGCGCCAGCAGTGACGGGCTAGCGGGAACATACAATGAGCAGTTCTTC.

The rearrangement links TRBV10-2 to TRBJ1-6; D ambiguous. Trimming took 7 bases from V and 7 from J, leaving 17 bases between them. Germline CDR1 and CDR2: WSHSY and SAAADI. There are 15 residues in the CDR3. The CDR3 loop is CASMDFESRNSPLHF. The CDR3 DNA is TGCGCCAGCATGGACTTCGAGTCTCGGAATTCACCCCTCCACTTT.

The J gene is TRBJ2-7, the V gene TRBV28; 11 bases align to TRBD2. Trimming cost V 6 bases and J 4 bases; bases outside gene matches: 8. The CDR3 extends over 15 amino acids. Per germline, CDR1 MDHEN and CDR2 SYDVKM. The CDR3 is CASSTPGTSGYEQYF. The CDR3 nucleotides are TGTGCCAGCAGCACACCCGGGACTAGCGGTTACGAGCAGTACTTC.

CDR3: CASSSGHREADTQYF. The CDR3 DNA is TGTGCCAGCAGCTCTGGACATAGGGAAGCAGATACGCAGTATTTT. The V call is TRBV7-9, the J call TRBJ2-3, with D maybe TRBD1 (5 bases). The ends were cut back, 4 bases at V and 4 bases at J, with 15 bases in the middle. The CDR3 contains 15 residues. CDR1 SEHNR and CDR2 FQNEAQ come from the germline V gene (reference sequence).

This clonotype has more than one count but fewer than ten. The J gene is TRBJ2-5, the V gene TRBV2, with a weak D call TRBD1 (5 bases). CDR3 size: 13 residues. Trimming pared 6 bases from V and 0 bases from J, leaving 8 bases between. Germline V gives CDR1 SNHLY, CDR2 FYNNEI. The CDR3 DNA reads as TGTGCCAGCAGGACGGACAACCAAGAGACCCAGTACTTC. Encoded protein: CASRTDNQETQYF. The whole variable domain, filled in from reference TRBV2 and TRBJ2-5, reads EPEVTQTPSHQVTQMGQEVILRCVPISNHLYFYWYRQILGQKVEFLVSFYNNEISEKSEIFDDQFSVERPDGSNFTLKIRSTKLEDSAMYFCASRTDNQETQYFGPGTRLLVL.

This chain links TRBV19 with TRBJ2-1, with a weak D call TRBD2 (5 bases). Germline V lookup: CDR1 LNHDA, CDR2 SQIVND (reference sequence). Trimming removed 6 bases at V and 2 bases at J, with 14 bases between. The CDR3 length is 15 residues. This CDR3 is CASSSTGSTYNEQFF. The CDR3 DNA follows: TGTGCCAGTAGCTCTACTGGGAGCACCTACAATGAGCAGTTCTTC.

In this sample, this clonotype turned up a few times. The chain uses TRBV7-9 and TRBJ2-1, with no clear D. CDR1 is SEHNR, CDR2 FQNEAQ, per germline (reference sequence). The germline V and J ends were trimmed by 5 bases and 7 bases, with 9 bases remaining between them. The CDR3 length is 12 residues. The CDR3 sequence: CASSARQNEQFF. The CDR3, as DNA: TGTGCCAGCAGCGCTAGGCAGAATGAGCAGTTCTTC.

This clonotype was detected only a few times. This sequence joins TRBV27 and TRBJ2-3; 9 nucleotides match TRBD2. The CDR3 contains 16 residues. V shed 5 bases and J 3 bases; nucleotides not matched to a gene: 9. Germline values: CDR1 MNHEY, CDR2 SMNVEV (reference sequence). CDR3 DNA: TGTGCCAGCAGTCCACTTAGCGGGAGAGCGACAGATACGCAGTATTTT. This gives the protein CASSPLSGRATDTQYF.